This TCR beta chain was recovered during a study of blood T cell repertoires in COVID-19. V trimming: 0 bases; J trimming: 4 bases; junction bases outside the gene matches: 4. CDR1 is LGHNA and CDR2 is YNFKEQ in the germline V gene. This CDR3 contains 16 residues. Using immunoSEQ multiplex PCR, the repertoire was profiled, and TCRdb retains in-frame clones only, with some absent. The sample yields about 220,000 clones, over 75% seen once. The chain uses TRBV4-2 and TRBJ2-1; 9 bases map to TRBD2. The sample was peripheral blood. The sequence was collected from a human donor in a cohort sampled during active COVID-19. The CDR3 loop reads CASSQDGSGGYNEQFF. The DNA for the CDR3 is TGTGCCAGCAGCCAAGATGGGAGCGGGGGGTACAATGAGCAGTTCTTC.